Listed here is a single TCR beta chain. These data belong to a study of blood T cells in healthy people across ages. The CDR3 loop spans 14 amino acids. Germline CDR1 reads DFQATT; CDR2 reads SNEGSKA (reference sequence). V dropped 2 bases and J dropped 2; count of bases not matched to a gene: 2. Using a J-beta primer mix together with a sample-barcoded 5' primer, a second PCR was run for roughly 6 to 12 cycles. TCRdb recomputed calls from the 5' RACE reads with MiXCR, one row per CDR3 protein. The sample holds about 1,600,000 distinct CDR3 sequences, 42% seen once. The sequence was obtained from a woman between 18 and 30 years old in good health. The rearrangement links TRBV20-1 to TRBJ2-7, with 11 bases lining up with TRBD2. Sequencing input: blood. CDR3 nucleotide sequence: TGCAGTGCTAGACTAGCGGGGGGAGCCTACGAGCAGTACTTC. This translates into CSARLAGGAYEQYF.